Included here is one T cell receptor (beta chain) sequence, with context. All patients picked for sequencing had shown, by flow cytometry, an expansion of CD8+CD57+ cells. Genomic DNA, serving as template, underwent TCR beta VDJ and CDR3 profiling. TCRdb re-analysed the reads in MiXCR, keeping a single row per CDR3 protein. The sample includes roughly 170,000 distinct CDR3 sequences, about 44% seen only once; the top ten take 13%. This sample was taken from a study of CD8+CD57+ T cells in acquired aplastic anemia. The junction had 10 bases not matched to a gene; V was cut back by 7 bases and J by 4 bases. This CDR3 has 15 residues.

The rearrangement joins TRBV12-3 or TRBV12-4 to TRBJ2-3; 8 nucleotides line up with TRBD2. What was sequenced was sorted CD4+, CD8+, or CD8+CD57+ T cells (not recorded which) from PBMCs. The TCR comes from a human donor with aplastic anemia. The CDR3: CASTGGGVLADTQYF. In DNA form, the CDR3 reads TGTGCCAGCACCGGGGGGGGAGTATTAGCAGATACGCAGTATTTT.